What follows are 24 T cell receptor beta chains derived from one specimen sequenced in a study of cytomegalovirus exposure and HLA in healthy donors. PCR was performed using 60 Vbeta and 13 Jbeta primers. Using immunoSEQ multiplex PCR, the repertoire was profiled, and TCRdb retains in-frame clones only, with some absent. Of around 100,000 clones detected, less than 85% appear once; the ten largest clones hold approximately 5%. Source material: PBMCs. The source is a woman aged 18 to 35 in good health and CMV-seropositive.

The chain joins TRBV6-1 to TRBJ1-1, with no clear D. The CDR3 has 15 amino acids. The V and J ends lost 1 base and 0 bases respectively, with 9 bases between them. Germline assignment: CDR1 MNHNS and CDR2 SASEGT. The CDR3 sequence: CASSEEPIMNTEAFF. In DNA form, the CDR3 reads TGTGCCAGCAGTGAAGAGCCAATTATGAACACTGAAGCTTTCTTT.

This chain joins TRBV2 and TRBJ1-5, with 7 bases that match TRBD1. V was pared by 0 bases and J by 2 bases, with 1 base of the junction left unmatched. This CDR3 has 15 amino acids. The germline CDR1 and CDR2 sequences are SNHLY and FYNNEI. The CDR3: CASSEATGGNQPQHF. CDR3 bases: TGTGCCAGCAGTGAAGCCACAGGGGGCAATCAGCCCCAGCATTTT.

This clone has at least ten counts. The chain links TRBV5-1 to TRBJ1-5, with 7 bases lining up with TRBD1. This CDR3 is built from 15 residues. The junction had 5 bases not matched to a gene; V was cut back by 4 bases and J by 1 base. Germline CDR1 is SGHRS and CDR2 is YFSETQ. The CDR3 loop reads CASSEQGDSNQPQHF. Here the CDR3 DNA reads TGCGCCAGCAGCGAGCAGGGGGACAGCAATCAGCCCCAGCATTTT.

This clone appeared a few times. The CDR3 sequence: CASSIQAGVGDTQYF. CDR3 nucleotides: TGTGCCAGTAGTATCCAAGCGGGAGTTGGGGATACGCAGTATTTT. The chain has TRBV19 and TRBJ2-3; 8 bases agree with TRBD2. From germline, CDR1 is LNHDA and CDR2 SQIVND (reference sequence). The ends lost 3 bases at V and 6 bases at J; junction bases unmatched: 8. The length of the CDR3 is 15 residues.

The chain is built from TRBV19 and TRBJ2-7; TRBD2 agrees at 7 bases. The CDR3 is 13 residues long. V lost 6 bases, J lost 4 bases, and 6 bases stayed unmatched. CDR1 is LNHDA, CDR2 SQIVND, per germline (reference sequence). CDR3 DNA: TGTGCCAGTAGCCCCGGGACTAATTACGAGCAGTACTTC. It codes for CASSPGTNYEQYF.

The CDR3 coding sequence is TGTGCCAGCAGCTCCAGACAGGAGATAAACTATGGCTACACCTTC. Translating gives CASSSRQEINYGYTF. This chain connects TRBV7-9 to TRBJ1-2; maybe TRBD1 (6 bases). The CDR3 consists of 15 residues. V was cut by 4 bases and J by 2 bases, with 14 bases left in between. CDR1 is SEHNR, CDR2 FQNEAQ, per germline (reference sequence).

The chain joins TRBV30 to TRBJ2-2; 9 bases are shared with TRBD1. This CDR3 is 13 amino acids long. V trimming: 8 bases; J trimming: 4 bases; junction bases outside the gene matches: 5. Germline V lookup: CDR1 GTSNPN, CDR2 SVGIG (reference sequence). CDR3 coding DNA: TGTGCCACGGGGACAGGGCTCACCGGGGAGCTGTTTTTT. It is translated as CATGTGLTGELFF.

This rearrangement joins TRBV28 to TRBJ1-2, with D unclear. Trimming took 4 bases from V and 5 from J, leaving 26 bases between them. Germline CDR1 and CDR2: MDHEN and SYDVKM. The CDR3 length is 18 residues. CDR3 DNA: TGTGCCAGCAGTTCCCAAGGCCCAGAGGTCGGTACTGGGTATGGCTACACCTTC. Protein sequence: CASSSQGPEVGTGYGYTF.

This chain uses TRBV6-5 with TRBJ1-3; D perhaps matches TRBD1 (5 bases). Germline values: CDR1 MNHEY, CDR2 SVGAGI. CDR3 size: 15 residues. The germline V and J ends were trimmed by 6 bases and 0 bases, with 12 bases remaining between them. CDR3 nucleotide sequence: TGTGCCAGCAGCAGAGGACACTCCTCTGGAAACACCATATATTTT. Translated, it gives CASSRGHSSGNTIYF.

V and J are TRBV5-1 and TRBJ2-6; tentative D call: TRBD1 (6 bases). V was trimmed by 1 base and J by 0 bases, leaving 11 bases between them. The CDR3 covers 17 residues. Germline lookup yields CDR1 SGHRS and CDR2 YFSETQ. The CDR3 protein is CASSLTGIGSGANVLTF. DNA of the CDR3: TGCGCCAGCAGCTTGACAGGGATCGGCTCTGGGGCCAACGTCCTGACTTTC.

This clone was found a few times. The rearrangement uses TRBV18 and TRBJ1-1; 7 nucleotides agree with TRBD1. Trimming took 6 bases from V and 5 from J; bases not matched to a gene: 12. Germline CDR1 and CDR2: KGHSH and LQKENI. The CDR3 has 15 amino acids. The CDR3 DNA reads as TGTGCCAGCTCGCAGAACAGGGGACGGGGGACTGAAGCTTTCTTT. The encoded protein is CASSQNRGRGTEAFF.

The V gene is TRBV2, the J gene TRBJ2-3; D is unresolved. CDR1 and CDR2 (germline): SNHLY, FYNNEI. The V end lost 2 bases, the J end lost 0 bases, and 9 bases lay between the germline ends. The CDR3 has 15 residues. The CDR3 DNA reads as TGTGCCAGCAGTGAAATAATGGGCAGCACAGATACGCAGTATTTT. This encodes CASSEIMGSTDTQYF.

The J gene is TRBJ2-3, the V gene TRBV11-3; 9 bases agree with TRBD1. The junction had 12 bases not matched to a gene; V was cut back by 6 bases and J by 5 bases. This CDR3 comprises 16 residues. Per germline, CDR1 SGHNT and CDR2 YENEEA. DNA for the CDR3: TGTGCCAGCAGTTTCCGCGGGACAGGGCTTGTAGATACGCAGTATTTT. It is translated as CASSFRGTGLVDTQYF. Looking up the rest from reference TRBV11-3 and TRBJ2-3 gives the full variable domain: EAGVVQSPRYKIIEKKQPVAFWCNPISGHNTLYWYLQNLGQGPELLIRYENEEAVDDSQLPKDRFSAERLKGVDSTLKIQPAELGDSAVYLCASSFRGTGLVDTQYFGPGTRLTVL.

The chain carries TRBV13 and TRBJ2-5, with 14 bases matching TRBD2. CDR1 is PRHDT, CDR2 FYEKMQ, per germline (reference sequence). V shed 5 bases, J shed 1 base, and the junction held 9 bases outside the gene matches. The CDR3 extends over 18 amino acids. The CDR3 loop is CASSDQTSGRAVQETQYF. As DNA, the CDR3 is TGTGCCAGCAGCGATCAGACTAGCGGGAGGGCCGTCCAAGAGACCCAGTACTTC.

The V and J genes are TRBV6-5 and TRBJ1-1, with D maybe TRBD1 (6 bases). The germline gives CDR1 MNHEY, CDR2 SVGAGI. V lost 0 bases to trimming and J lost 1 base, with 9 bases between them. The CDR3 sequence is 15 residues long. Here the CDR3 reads CASSYSIQGNTEAFF. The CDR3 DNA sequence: TGTGCCAGCAGTTACTCGATACAGGGGAACACTGAAGCTTTCTTT.

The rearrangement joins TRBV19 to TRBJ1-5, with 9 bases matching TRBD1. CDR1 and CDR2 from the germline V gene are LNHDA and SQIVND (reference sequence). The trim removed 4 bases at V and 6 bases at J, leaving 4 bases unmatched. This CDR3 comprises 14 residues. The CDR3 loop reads CASSREGQGQPQHF. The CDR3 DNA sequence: TGTGCCAGTAGTAGAGAGGGACAGGGTCAGCCCCAGCATTTT.

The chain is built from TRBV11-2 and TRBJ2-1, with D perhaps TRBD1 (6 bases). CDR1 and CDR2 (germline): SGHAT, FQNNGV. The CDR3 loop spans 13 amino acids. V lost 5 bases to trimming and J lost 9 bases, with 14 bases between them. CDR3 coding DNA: TGTGCCAGCAGCATATCAGGGGCGGTTGAGCAGTTCTTC. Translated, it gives CASSISGAVEQFF.

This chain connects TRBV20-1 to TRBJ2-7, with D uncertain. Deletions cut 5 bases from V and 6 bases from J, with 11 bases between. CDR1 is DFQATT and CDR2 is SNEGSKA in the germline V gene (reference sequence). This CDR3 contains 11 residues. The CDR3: CSAYRAFEQYF. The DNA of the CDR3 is TGCAGTGCTTACAGAGCCTTCGAGCAGTACTTC.

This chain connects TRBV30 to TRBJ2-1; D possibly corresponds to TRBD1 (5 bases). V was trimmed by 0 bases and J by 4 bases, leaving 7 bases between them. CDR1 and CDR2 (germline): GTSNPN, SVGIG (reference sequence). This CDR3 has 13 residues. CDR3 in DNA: TGTGCCTGGAGTGTATCAGGGTACAATGAGCAGTTCTTC. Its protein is CAWSVSGYNEQFF.

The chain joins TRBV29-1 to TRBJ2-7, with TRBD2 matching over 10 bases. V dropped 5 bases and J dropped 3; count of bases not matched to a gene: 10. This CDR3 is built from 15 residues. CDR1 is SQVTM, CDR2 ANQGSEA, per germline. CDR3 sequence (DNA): TGCAGCGTTAGAGGAGGGGGGACTAGCGACTACGAGCAGTACTTC. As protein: CSVRGGGTSDYEQYF.

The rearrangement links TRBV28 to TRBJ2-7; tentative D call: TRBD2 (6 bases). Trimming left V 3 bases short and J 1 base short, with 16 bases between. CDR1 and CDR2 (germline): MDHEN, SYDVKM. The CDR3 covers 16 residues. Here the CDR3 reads CASSFPRRGISYEQYF. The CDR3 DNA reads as TGTGCCAGCAGTTTTCCCCGACGCGGGATTTCCTACGAGCAGTACTTC.

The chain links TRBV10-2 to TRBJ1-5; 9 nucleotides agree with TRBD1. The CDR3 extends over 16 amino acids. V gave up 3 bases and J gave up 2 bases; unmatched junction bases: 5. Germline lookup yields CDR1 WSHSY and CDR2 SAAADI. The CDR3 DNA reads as TGCGCCAGCAGTGAAACAGGGGGCCGGGGCAATCAGCCCCAGCATTTT. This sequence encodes CASSETGGRGNQPQHF.

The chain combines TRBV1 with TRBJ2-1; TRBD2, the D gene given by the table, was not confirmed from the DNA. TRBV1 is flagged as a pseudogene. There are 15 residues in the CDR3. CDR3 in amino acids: CTSSQDCGEDNEQFF. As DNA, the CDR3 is TGCACCAGCAGCCAAGATTGCGGGGAAGACAATGAGCAGTTCTTC.

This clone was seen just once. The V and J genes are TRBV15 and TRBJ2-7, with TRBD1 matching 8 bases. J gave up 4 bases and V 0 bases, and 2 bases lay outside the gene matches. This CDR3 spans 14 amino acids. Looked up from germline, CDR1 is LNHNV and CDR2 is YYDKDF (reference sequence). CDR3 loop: CATSREGQVYEQYF. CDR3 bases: TGTGCCACCAGCAGAGAGGGACAGGTTTACGAGCAGTACTTC.